Presented here are 3 T cell receptor beta chains from one specimen sequenced in a study of blood T cell repertoires in COVID-19. Clones were read by immunoSEQ multiplex PCR, and TCRdb kept only the in-frame ones, dropping some. The top ten hold 15% to 20% of the sample, which has 200,000 to 250,000 clones, 80% to 85% seen once. The sequencing input was peripheral blood. These receptors were collected from a young man with active or convalescent COVID-19.

This clone was counted a few times. The chain combines TRBV5-4 with TRBJ1-2; 7 bases match TRBD1. Unmatched junction bases numbered 5, after V lost 2 bases and J lost 4 bases. The V gene's germline CDR1 is SGHNT and CDR2 YYREEE (reference sequence). This CDR3 contains 14 residues. Written as DNA, the CDR3 is TGTGCCAGCAGCTTAGGAGGGGGCGGCTATGGCTACACCTTC. The encoded protein is CASSLGGGGYGYTF.

For the CDR3, the DNA is TGTGCCAGCAGCCTCATGGCGGGACAGGAGAACACTGAAGCTTTCTTT. Encoded protein: CASSLMAGQENTEAFF. The rearrangement joins TRBV9 to TRBJ1-1; 8 nucleotides agree with TRBD1. With V trimmed by 4 bases and J by 1 base, 9 bases remained unmatched. The CDR3 has 16 residues. Germline CDR1 and CDR2: SGDLS and YYNGEE.

Points on this clone: At one end the junction does not follow the germline gene, possibly because of a read error. Additional DNA sequences in this sample encode the identical CDR3. The J gene is TRBJ2-3, the V gene TRBV15; 9 nucleotides line up with TRBD1. The length of the CDR3 is 17 residues. Germline assignment: CDR1 LNHNV and CDR2 YYDKDF (reference sequence). The CDR3 loop reads CATSRAGQGQTTDTQYF. CDR3 DNA sequence: TGTGCTACCAGCAGAGCCGGACAGGGGCAAACCACAGATACGCAGTATTTT.